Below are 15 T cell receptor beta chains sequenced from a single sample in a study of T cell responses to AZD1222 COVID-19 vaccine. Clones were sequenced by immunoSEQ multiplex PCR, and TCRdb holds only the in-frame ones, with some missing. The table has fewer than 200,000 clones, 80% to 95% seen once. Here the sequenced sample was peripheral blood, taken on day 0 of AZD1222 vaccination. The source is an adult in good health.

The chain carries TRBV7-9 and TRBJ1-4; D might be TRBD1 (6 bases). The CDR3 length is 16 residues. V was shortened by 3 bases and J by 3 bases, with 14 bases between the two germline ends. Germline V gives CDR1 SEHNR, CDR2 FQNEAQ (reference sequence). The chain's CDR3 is CASSFSRRGPNEKLFF. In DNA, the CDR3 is TGTGCCAGCAGCTTTAGCCGCAGGGGACCTAATGAAAAACTGTTTTTT.

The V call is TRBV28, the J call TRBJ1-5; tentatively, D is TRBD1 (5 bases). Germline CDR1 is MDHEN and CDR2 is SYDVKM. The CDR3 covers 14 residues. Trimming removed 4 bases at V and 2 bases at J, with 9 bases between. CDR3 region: CASSWGRGNQPQHF. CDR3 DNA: TGTGCCAGCAGTTGGGGGAGGGGCAATCAGCCCCAGCATTTT.

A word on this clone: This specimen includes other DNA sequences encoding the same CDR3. The CDR3 DNA follows: TGTGCCAGCAGTTCCGGACAGAACACTGAAGCTTTCTTT. This codes for CASSSGQNTEAFF. The V gene is TRBV28, the J gene TRBJ1-1; tentatively, D is TRBD1 (5 bases). The CDR3 covers 13 residues. Germline V gives CDR1 MDHEN, CDR2 SYDVKM. With 4 bases removed from V and 1 base from J, the gap between germline ends came to 7 bases.

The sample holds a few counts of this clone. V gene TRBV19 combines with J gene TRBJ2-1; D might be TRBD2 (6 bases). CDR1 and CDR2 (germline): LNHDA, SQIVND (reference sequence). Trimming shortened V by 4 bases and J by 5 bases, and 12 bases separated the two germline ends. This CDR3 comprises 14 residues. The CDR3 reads CASSTRDFHNEQFF. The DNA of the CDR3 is TGTGCCAGTAGTACTCGGGACTTTCACAATGAGCAGTTCTTC. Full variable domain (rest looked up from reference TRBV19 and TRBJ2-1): DGGITQSPKYLFRKEGQNVTLSCEQNLNHDAMYWYRQDPGQGLRLIYYSQIVNDFQKGDIAEGYSVSREKKESFPLTVTSAQKNPTAFYLCASSTRDFHNEQFFGPGTRLTVL.

CDR3 amino acids: CASSPAGTDTQYF. CDR3 in DNA: TGTGCCAGCTCACCGGCAGGGACAGATACGCAGTATTTT. J is TRBJ2-3 and V is TRBV18; D perhaps matches TRBD1 (5 bases). Germline V gene sequence: CDR1 KGHSH, CDR2 LQKENI. Trimming shortened V by 3 bases and J by 3 bases, and 7 bases separated the two germline ends. The CDR3 runs to 13 residues.

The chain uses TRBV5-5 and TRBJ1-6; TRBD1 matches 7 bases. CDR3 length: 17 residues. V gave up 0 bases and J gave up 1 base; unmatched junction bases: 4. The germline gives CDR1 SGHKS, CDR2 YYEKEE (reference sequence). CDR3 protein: CASSLAQGVSYNSPLHF. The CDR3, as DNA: TGTGCCAGCAGCTTGGCGCAGGGGGTTTCCTATAATTCACCCCTCCACTTT.

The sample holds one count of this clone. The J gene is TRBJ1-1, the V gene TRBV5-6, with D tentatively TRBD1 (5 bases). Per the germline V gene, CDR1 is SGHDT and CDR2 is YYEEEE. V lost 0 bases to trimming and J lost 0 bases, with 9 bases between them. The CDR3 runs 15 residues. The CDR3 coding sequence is TGTGCCAGCAGCTTGGCCGACAGAATGAACACTGAAGCTTTCTTT. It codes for CASSLADRMNTEAFF.

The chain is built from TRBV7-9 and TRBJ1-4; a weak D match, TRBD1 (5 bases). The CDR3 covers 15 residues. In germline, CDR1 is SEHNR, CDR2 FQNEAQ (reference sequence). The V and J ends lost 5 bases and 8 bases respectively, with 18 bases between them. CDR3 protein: CASSPRQSAGEKLFF. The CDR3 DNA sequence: TGTGCCAGCAGCCCACGACAGTCGGCGGGGGAAAAACTGTTTTTT. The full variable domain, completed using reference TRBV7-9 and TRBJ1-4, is DTGVSQNPRHKITKRGQNVTFRCDPISEHNRLYWYRQTLGQGPEFLTYFQNEAQLEKSRLLSDRFSAERPKGSFSTLEIQRTEQGDSAMYLCASSPRQSAGEKLFFGSGTQLSVL.

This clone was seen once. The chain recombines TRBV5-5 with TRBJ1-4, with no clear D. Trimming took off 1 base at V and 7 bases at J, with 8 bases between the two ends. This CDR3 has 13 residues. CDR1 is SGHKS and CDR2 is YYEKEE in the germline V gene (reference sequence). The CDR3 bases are TGTGCCAGCAGCTTGCGAGATCTTGAAAAACTGTTTTTT. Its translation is CASSLRDLEKLFF.

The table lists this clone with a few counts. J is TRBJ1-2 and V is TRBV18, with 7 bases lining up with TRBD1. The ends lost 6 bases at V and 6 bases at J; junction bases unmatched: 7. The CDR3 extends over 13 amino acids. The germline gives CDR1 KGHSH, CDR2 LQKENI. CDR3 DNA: TGTGCCAGCTCGGATGTAACAGGGGATGGCTACACCTTC. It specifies CASSDVTGDGYTF.

DNA of the CDR3: TGCGCCAGCAGCTTGCTAGCCTACAATGAGCAGTTCTTC. Protein product: CASSLLAYNEQFF. V gene TRBV5-1 combines with J gene TRBJ2-1; D not certain. The CDR3 is made up of 13 amino acids. Per the germline V gene, CDR1 is SGHRS and CDR2 is YFSETQ. Deletions cut 1 base from V and 2 bases from J, with 4 bases between.

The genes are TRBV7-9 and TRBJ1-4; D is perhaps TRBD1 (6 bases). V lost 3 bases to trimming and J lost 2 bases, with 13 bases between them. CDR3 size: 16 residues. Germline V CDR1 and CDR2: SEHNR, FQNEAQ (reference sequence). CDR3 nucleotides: TGTGCCAGCAGCTTCAATCCGGGACATACTAATGAAAAACTGTTTTTT. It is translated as CASSFNPGHTNEKLFF. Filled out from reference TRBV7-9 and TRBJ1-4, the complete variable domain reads DTGVSQNPRHKITKRGQNVTFRCDPISEHNRLYWYRQTLGQGPEFLTYFQNEAQLEKSRLLSDRFSAERPKGSFSTLEIQRTEQGDSAMYLCASSFNPGHTNEKLFFGSGTQLSVL.

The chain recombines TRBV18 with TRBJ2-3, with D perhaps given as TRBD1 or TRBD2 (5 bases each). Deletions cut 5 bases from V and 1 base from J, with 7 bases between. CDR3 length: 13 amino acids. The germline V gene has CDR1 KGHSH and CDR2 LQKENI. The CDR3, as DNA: TGTGCCAGCTCAGGGGACCGCACAGATACGCAGTATTTT. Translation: CASSGDRTDTQYF.

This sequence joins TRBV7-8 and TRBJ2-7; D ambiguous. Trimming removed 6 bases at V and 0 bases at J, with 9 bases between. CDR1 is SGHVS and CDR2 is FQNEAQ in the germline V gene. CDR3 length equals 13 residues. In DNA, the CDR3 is TGTGCCAGCAGTCACCGAGGCTCCTACGAGCAGTACTTC. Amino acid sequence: CASSHRGSYEQYF.

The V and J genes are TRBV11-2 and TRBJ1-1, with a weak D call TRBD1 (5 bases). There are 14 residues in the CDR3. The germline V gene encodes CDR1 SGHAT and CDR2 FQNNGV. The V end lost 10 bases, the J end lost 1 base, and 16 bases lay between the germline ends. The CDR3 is CATGRLGANTEAFF. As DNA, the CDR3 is TGTGCCACTGGACGTTTAGGGGCGAACACTGAAGCTTTCTTT.